This T cell receptor (beta chain) was obtained from a study of molecular identifiers for immune sequencing clone quantification. TCRdb re-derived calls from the PCR reads in MiXCR, one entry per CDR3 protein. The sample holds some 580,000 distinct CDR3 sequences; 25% are singletons and the top ten take approximately 0.75%. The CDR3 extends over 14 amino acids. From germline, CDR1 is SGDLS and CDR2 YYNGEE. V lost 0 bases and J 9 bases, leaving 10 bases between the germline ends. Findings and limits, study-wide: Clones above 20 RNA copies contained over 97% of effector molecules but under 1% of naive ones. Jurkat TCR RNA spiked in from one cell could reportedly be detected among one million naive cells.

This clonotype was seen just once. The antigen remains unidentified. The genes are TRBV9 and TRBJ1-6, with unresolved D. The receptor was derived from a human donor in good health. Some libraries in this study had Jurkat cell RNA spiked in. What was sequenced was naive CD8+ T cells from blood, with Jurkat cell RNA spiked in. Subset specified: FACS-sorted CD8+CD4-CCR7+CD45RA+ naive T cells. The CDR3: CASSVDGRGSPLHF. CDR3 coding DNA: TGTGCCAGCAGCGTAGACGGGCGTGGTTCACCCCTCCACTTT.